This T cell receptor (beta chain) came from a study of regulatory T cells in long-lasting Graves disease. The authors built TCR beta libraries using iRepertoire HTBI primers and Arm-PCR of CDR3 regions. TCRdb analysed the multiplex PCR reads with MiXCR anew, one entry per CDR3 protein. The table lists almost 450,000 distinct CDR3 sequences, roughly 17% of them singletons, with about 10% in the top ten. Time point described: newly diagnosed GD, antithyroid drugs for less than 3 months. RNA isolated from PBMCs was used to make the TCR library. Graves' disease diagnoses used American Thyroid Association guidelines. The CDR3 extends over 15 amino acids. Trimming left V 8 bases short and J 5 bases short, with 21 bases between. The germline gives CDR1 SNHLY, CDR2 FYNNEI. This sample also belongs to another study, concerning T cells in Graves' hyperthyroidism and ophthalmopathy. That study reports: Within blood appeared most thyroid clonotypes that had expanded above 0.001. The model foresaw ophthalmopathy a median around 6.4 months prior to onset.

Sample: peripheral blood mononuclear cells (PBMCs), taken at new diagnosis, from a patient treated with antithyroid drugs. The TCR comes from a woman younger than 45 with Graves disease. The genes are TRBV2 and TRBJ2-5; either TRBD1 or TRBD2 may supply D (6 bases each). The CDR3 sequence: CASSNPRGRGETQYF. The CDR3 bases are TGTGCCAGCTCAAACCCCCGGGGGCGAGGGGAGACCCAGTACTTC. Based on the CDR3 plus reference TRBV2 and TRBJ2-5, the full variable domain is EPEVTQTPSHQVTQMGQEVILRCVPISNHLYFYWYRQILGQKVEFLVSFYNNEISEKSEIFDDQFSVERPDGSNFTLKIRSTKLEDSAMYFCASSNPRGRGETQYFGPGTRLLVL.